What follows describes a single TCR beta chain. This clonotype was counted ten times or more. Its antigen remains unidentified. Base qualities are not recorded, but no much larger clone differs from it by a single base. This specimen belongs to a study of regulatory T cells in long-lasting Graves disease (dated by TCRdb to the early 2020s). Notes on the research overall: Persistent Graves' disease meant more than 5 years of antithyroid drug treatment with TSH receptor autoantibodies that stayed positive. A total of roughly 35 samples underwent TCR sequencing: 13 from persistent and roughly 20 from newly diagnosed Graves' disease patients. The study was conducted in China and was registered as a clinical trial. Persistent Graves' disease patients in the clinical cohort had taken antithyroid drugs for about 10.3 years on average. This study used TCR sequencing and RNA sequencing of peripheral blood to compare persistent Graves' disease patients against newly diagnosed Graves' disease patients.

Study-wide conclusions, independent of this receptor: Only peripheral blood was studied, because thyroid tissue, the primary lesion, was inaccessible. Lower TCR Shannon entropy and fewer highly expanded clones were observed in persistent Graves' disease patients than in newly diagnosed patients, which suggested clonal expansion. Sequencing and analysis were restricted to the TCR beta chain. Preferential use of TRBV28, TRBJ1-2 and TRBJ2-5 was observed in persistent disease, whereas TRBV20-1 and TRBJ2-1 were favored in newly diagnosed disease. Patients with persistent disease shared more public clonotypes (about 2,900) than newly diagnosed patients did (approximately 1,000). The authors noted that the small sample size was a limitation that may lower accuracy.

V is clipped by 4 bases and J by 0 bases, and the sequence between their germline boundaries is 8 bases long. Per the germline V gene, SGHTS is the CDR1 and YDEGEE is the CDR2. Taken from cysteine to phenylalanine, the CDR3 has 13 residues. The only DNA kept is the CDR3, 39 bases in frame from the first base. In the paper's terms, the time point label means: persistent/refractory GD, antithyroid drugs over 5 years with positive TRAb. RNA was extracted from PBMCs in TRIzol for both TCR sequencing and RNA sequencing. The diagnosis of Graves' disease followed American Thyroid Association guidelines. Recruitment of patients was carried out at an endocrinology department in Xi'an, China. From each patient, 7.5 to 10 milliliters of peripheral blood was collected into an EDTA anticoagulant tube. PBMCs were isolated by Ficoll Paque Plus density gradient separation without further T cell sorting. RNA quality was checked with an Agilent 2100 Bioanalyzer and agarose gel, and concentration with a NanoDrop 2000.

Library preparation employed multiplex PCR. The data were produced on an Illumina HiSeq 4000. To build TCR beta libraries, CDR3 regions were amplified by Arm-PCR using iRepertoire HTBI primers. PCR products were gel purified before sequencing. Regarding the original processing steps: A total of some 60 TRBV and some 15 TRBJ segments were identified across samples and were used for gene usage analysis of CDR3 amino acid clonotypes. COPE and FqMerger were used to merge the filtered high-quality paired reads into contigs. BLAST was used to align contigs to the IMGT TRBV, TRBD and TRBJ reference genes, and CDR3 was defined following IMGT. Any clonotype with a frequency above 0.1% was classified as a highly expanded clone. Shannon entropy was used to measure repertoire diversity, and the Gini coefficient was used to measure V-J evenness. Clonotypes shared by more than one individual were considered public. Through fastp at Q25 and MiXCR, TCRdb rebuilt clones from the public reads, retaining in-frame beta chains. Under each unique CDR3 protein, matching rows form one entry showing the most common genes and DNA. TCRdb, not the original authors, processed these V and J calls. The sample profile shows roughly 400,000 distinct CDR3 sequences; about 21% of them were found once. Jointly, the top ten make up approximately 14% of the sample.

The sample in question was peripheral blood mononuclear cells (PBMCs), obtained when the disease was refractory, from a patient treated with antithyroid drugs. The rearrangement combines TRBV5-8 with TRBJ2-7, with a tentative D gene TRBD1 over 5 matching bases. This TCR was recovered from a female donor with Graves disease. The CDR3 loop reads CASSGRDSYEQYF. The nucleotide sequence reads as follows: TGTGCCAGCAGCGGCAGGGACTCCTACGAGCAGTACTTC. The CDR3, completed at both ends by the reference TRBV5-8 and TRBJ2-7 genes, gives the full variable domain EAGVTQSPTHLIKTRGQQATLRCSPISGHTSVYWYQQALGLGLQFLLWYDEGEERNRGNFPPRFSGRQFPNYSSELNVNALELEDSALYLCASSGRDSYEQYFGPGTRLTVT.